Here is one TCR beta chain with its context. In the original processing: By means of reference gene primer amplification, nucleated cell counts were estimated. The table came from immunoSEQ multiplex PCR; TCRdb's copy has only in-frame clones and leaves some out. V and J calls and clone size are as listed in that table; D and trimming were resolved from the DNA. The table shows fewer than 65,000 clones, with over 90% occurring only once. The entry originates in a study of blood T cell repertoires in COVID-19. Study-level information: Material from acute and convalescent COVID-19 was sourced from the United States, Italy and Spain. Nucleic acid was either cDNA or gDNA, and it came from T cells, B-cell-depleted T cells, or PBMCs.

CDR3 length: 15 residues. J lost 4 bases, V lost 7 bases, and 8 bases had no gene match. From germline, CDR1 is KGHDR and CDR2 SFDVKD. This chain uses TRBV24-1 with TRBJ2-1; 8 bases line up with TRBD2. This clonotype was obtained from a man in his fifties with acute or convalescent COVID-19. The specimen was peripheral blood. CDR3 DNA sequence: TGTGCCACCAGCTCCGGGAGGGCCGTGTACAATGAGCAGTTCTTC. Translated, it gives CATSSGRAVYNEQFF.